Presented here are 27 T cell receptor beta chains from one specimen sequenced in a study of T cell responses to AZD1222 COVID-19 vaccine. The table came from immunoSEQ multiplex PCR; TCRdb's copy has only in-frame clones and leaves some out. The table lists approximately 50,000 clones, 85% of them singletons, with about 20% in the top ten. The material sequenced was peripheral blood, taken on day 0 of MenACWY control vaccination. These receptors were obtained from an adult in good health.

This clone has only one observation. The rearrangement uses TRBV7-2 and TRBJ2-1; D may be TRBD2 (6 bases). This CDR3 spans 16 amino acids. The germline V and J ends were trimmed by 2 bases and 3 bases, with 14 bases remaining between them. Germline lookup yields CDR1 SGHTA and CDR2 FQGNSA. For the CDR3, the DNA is TGTGCCAGCAGCTTATTCTTTAGCGGTAGCTACAATGAGCAGTTCTTC. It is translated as CASSLFFSGSYNEQFF.

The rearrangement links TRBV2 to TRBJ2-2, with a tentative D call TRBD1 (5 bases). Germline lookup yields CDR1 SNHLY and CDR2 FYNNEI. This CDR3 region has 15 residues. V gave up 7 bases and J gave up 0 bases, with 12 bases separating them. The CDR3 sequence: CASTSTETNTGELFF. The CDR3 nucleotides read TGTGCCAGCACTTCGACAGAAACGAACACCGGGGAGCTGTTTTTT.

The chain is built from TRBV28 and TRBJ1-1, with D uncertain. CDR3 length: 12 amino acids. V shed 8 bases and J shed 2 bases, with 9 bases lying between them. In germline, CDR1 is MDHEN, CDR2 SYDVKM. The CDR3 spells CASGLSNTEAFF. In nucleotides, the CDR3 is TGTGCCAGCGGACTCTCAAACACTGAAGCTTTCTTT.

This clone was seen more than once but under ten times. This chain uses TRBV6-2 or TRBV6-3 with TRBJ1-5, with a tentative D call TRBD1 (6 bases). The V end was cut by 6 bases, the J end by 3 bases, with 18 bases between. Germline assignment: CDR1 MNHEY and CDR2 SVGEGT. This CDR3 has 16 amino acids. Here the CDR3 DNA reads TGTGCCAGCAGCAATACAGGGTTTATCAACAATCAGCCCCAGCATTTT. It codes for CASSNTGFINNQPQHF.

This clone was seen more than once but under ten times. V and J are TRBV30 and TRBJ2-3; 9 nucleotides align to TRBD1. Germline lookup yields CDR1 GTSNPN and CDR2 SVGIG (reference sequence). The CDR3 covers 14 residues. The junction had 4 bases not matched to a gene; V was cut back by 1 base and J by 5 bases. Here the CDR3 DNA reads TGTGCCTGGAGTGACAGGGGGCAGGGAGATACGCAGTATTTT. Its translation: CAWSDRGQGDTQYF. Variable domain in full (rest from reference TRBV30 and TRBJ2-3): SQTIHQWPATLVQPVGSPLSLECTVEGTSNPNLYWYRQAAGRGLQLLFYSVGIGQISSEVPQNLSASRPQDRQFILSSKKLLLSDSGFYLCAWSDRGQGDTQYFGPGTRLTVL.

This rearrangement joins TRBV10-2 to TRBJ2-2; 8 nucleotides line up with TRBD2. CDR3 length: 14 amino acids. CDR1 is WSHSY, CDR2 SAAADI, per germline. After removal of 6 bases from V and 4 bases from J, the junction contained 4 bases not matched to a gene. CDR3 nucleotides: TGCGCCAGCAGGGTAGCGGGAATCACCGGGGAGCTGTTTTTT. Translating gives CASRVAGITGELFF.

As DNA, the CDR3 is TGTGCCACCAGCAGAGATAAAGGCTCCCCAGCCTTTCAGTACTTC. As protein: CATSRDKGSPAFQYF. This chain links TRBV15 with TRBJ2-4; no clear D gene. V lost 0 bases to trimming and J lost 11 bases, with 17 bases between them. Germline CDR1 reads LNHNV; CDR2 reads YYDKDF (reference sequence). The CDR3 consists of 15 residues.

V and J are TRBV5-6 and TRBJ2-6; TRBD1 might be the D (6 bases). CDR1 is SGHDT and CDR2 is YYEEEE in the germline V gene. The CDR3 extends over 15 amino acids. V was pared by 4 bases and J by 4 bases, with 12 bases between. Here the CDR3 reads CASSGAGVGANVLTF. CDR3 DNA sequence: TGTGCCAGCAGCGGGGCAGGGGTCGGGGCCAACGTCCTGACTTTC.

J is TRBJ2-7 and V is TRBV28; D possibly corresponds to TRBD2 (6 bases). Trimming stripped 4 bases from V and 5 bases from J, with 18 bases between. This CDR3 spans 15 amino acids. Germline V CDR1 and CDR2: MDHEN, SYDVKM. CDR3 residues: CASSYRGLIDDEQYF. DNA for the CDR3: TGTGCCAGCAGTTACCGGGGGTTAATTGATGACGAGCAGTACTTC.

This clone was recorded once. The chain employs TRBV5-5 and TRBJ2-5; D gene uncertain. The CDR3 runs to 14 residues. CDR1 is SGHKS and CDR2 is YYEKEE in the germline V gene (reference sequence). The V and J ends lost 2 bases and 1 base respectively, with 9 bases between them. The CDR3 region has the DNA TGTGCCAGCAGCTTTAGCCTCCCCCAAGAGACCCAGTACTTC. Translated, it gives CASSFSLPQETQYF.

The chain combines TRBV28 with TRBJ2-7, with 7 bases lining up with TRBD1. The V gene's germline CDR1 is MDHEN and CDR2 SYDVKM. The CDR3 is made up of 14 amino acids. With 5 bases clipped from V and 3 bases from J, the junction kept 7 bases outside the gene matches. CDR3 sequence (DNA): TGTGCCAGCAGTCCGACAGGGCCGGGCTACGAGCAGTACTTC. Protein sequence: CASSPTGPGYEQYF. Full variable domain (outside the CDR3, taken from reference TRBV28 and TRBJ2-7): DVKVTQSSRYLVKRTGEKVFLECVQDMDHENMFWYRQDPGLGLRLIYFSYDVKMKEKGDIPEGYSVSREKKERFSLILESASTNQTSMYLCASSPTGPGYEQYFGPGTRLTVT.

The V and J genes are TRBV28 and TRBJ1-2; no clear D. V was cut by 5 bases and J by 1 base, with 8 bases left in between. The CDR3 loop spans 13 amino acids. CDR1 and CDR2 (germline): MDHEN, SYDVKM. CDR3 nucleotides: TGTGCCAGCAGTAACAGTCTTAACTATGGCTACACCTTC. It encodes CASSNSLNYGYTF.

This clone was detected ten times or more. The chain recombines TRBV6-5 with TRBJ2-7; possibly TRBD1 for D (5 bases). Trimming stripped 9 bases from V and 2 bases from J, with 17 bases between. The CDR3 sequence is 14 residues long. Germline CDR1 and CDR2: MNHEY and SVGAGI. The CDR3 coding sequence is TGTGCCAGTGGAGAGAAGGGGATGGCCTACGAGCAGTACTTC. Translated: CASGEKGMAYEQYF.

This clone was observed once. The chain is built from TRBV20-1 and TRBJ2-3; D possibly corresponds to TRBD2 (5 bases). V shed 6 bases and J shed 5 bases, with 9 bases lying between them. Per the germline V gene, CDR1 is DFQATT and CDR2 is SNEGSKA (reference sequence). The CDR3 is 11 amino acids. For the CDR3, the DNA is TGCAGTGCATCCACTAGAGATACGCAGTATTTT. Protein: CSASTRDTQYF.

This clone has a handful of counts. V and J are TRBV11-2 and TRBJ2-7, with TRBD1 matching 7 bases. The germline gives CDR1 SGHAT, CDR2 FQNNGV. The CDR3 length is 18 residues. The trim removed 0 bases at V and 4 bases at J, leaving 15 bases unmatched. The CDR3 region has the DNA TGTGCCAGCAGCTTAGACTGGGACAGATCGGTTGAGATGTACGAGCAGTACTTC. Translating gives CASSLDWDRSVEMYEQYF.

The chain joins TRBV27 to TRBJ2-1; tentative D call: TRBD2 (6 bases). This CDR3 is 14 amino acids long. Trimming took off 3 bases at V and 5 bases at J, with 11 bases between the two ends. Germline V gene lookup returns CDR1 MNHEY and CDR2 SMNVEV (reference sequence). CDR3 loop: CASSFTGEHNEQFF. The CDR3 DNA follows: TGTGCCAGCAGTTTTACGGGAGAGCACAATGAGCAGTTCTTC.

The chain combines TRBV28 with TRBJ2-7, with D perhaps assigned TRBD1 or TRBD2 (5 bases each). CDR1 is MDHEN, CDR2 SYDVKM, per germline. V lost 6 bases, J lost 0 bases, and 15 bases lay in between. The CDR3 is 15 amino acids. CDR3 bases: TGTGCCAGCAGCCCGTCCCTTGGGGGCTCCTACGAGCAGTACTTC. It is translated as CASSPSLGGSYEQYF.

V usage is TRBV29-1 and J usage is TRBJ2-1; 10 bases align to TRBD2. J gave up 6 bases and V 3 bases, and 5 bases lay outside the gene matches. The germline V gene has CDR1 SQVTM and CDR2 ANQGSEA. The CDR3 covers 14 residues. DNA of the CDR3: TGCAGCGTTGATGGTAGCGGGAGGACCAATGAGCAGTTCTTC. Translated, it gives CSVDGSGRTNEQFF.

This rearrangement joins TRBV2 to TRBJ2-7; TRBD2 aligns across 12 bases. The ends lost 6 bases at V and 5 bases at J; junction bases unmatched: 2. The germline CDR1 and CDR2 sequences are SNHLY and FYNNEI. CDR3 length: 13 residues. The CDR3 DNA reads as TGTGCCAGCAGCCGACTAGCGGGAGACGAGCAGTACTTC. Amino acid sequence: CASSRLAGDEQYF.

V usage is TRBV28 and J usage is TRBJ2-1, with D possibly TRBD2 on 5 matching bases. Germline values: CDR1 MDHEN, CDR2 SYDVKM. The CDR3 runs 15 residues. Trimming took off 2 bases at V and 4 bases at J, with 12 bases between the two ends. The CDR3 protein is CASSLPAAEYNEQFF. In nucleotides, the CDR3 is TGTGCCAGCAGTTTACCAGCGGCCGAATACAATGAGCAGTTCTTC.

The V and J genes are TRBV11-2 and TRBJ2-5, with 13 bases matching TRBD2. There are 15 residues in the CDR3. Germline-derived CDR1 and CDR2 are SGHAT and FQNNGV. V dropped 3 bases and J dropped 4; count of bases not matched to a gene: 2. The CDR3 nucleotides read TGTGCCAGCAGCTTCACTAGCGGGAGGGGAGAGACCCAGTACTTC. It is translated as CASSFTSGRGETQYF.

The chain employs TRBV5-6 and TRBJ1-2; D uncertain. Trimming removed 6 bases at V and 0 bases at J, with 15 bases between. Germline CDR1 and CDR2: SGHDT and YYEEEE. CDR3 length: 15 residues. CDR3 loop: CASTKRGLPNYGYTF. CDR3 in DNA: TGTGCCAGCACCAAGCGTGGACTTCCTAACTATGGCTACACCTTC.

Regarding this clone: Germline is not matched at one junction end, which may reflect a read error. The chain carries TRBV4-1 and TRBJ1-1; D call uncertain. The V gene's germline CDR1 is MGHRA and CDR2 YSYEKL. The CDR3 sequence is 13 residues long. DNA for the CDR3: TGCGCCAGCAGCCAAGATTATAACAGTGAAGCTTTCTTT. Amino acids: CASSQDYNSEAFF.

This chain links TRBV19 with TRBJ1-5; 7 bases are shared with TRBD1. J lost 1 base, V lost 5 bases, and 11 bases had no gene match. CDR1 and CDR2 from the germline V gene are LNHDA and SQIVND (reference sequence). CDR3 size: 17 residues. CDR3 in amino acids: CASSPLEGASSNQPQHF. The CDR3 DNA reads TGTGCCAGTAGTCCCCTCGAGGGGGCGAGCAGCAATCAGCCCCAGCATTTT.

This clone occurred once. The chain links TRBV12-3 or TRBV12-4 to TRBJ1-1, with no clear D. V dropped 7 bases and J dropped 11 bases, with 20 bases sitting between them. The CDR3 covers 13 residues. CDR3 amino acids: CASTLPPARRAFF. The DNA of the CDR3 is TGTGCCAGCACCCTCCCCCCCGCCCGGCGTGCTTTCTTT.

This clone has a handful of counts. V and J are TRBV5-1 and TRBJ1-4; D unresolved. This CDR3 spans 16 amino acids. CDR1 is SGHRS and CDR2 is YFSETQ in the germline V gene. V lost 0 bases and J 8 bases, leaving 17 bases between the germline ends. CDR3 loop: CASSLENPAMGEKLFF. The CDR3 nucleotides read TGCGCCAGCAGCTTGGAAAACCCGGCCATGGGGGAAAAACTGTTTTTT. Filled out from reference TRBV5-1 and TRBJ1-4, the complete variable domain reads KAGVTQTPRYLIKTRGQQVTLSCSPISGHRSVSWYQQTPGQGLQFLFEYFSETQRNKGNFPGRFSGRQFSNSRSEMNVSTLELGDSALYLCASSLENPAMGEKLFFGSGTQLSVL.

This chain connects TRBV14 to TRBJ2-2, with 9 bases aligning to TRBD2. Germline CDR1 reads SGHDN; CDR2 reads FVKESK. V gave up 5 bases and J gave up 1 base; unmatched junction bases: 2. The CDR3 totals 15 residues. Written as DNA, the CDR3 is TGTGCCAGCAGCATAGCGGGAGTGAACACCGGGGAGCTGTTTTTT. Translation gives CASSIAGVNTGELFF.